These T cell receptor beta chains were read from a single sample in a study of blood T cells in healthy people across ages. One entry per CDR3 protein results from TCRdb running MiXCR on the 5' RACE reads. The sample has roughly 1.5 million distinct CDR3 sequences, approximately 43% seen once; the top ten hold 4%. Sequenced input: blood. Receptor source: a woman younger than 30 in good health. CDR3s include the opening cysteine and the closing phenylalanine or tryptophan. Each record gives: CDR3 length, V gene, J gene, D gene, clone size, CDR3 DNA, CDR3 protein. A D gene is named only where the DNA matches it firmly. Clone sizes are given selectively: once, few, many, or a class where the clone is expanded.

15	TRBV4-3	TRBJ2-7	TRBD1	few	TGCGCCAGCAGCCAAGATGGGACAGCCACTTACGAGCAGTACTTC	CASSQDGTATYEQYF
15	TRBV28	TRBJ2-1	-	-	TGTGCCAGCATCTCACATAGCGGAAATTACAATGAGCAGTTCTTC	CASISHSGNYNEQFF
16	TRBV6-5	TRBJ2-1	TRBD2	few	TGTGCCAGCAGTCCCCTCTTCGCGGGAGGAATCAGTGAGCAGTTCTTC	CASSPLFAGGISEQFF
15	TRBV24-1	TRBJ1-5	TRBD1	once	TGTGCCACCAGTGATGGGACAGCTAGCAATCAGCCCCAGCATTTT	CATSDGTASNQPQHF
15	TRBV4-3	TRBJ2-3	-	few	TGCGCCAGCAGCCAAGAGGTGTCTAGCGTAGATACGCAGTATTTT	CASSQEVSSVDTQYF
17	TRBV4-1	TRBJ2-5	TRBD2	once	TGCGCCAGCAGCCAAGATTGGCTAGCGGGAGGAAAAGAGACCCAGTACTTC	CASSQDWLAGGKETQYF
17	TRBV4-3	TRBJ2-7	TRBD2	once	TGCGCCAGCAGCCAAGTCTACGTGCGGGGGGAACAAGAGATCCAGTACTTC	CASSQVYVRGEQEIQYF
14	TRBV6-6	TRBJ1-5	-	-	TGTGCCAGCAATTCACAGGAGAGCAATCAGCCCCAGCATTTT	CASNSQESNQPQHF
16	TRBV30	TRBJ2-7	TRBD2	-	TGTGCCTGGATAAAGGTCCGGGCTAGCGGGGCCTACGAGCAGTACTTC	CAWIKVRASGAYEQYF
15	TRBV20-1	TRBJ2-5	-	-	TGCAGTGCTAGAGATCGGGTGGGGTCGGGGGAGACCCAGTACTTC	CSARDRVGSGETQYF
15	TRBV12-3/TRBV12-4	TRBJ2-1	TRBD2	-	TGTGCCAGCACCAATCTAGCGGGAGTTTGGAATGAGCAGTTCTTC	CASTNLAGVWNEQFF
15	TRBV7-9	TRBJ2-5	TRBD2	-	TGTGCCAGCAGCTTAACAACGGGAGGACGAGAGACCCAGTACTTC	CASSLTTGGRETQYF
11	TRBV11-2	TRBJ2-7	-	few	TGTGCCTGTGGGGGGGCCCACGAGCAGTACTTC	CACGGAHEQYF
14	TRBV25-1	TRBJ1-5	-	few	TGTGCCAGCAGTTCCCCTGGGGGTAGTCAGCCCCAGCATTTT	CASSSPGGSQPQHF
15	TRBV7-2	TRBJ1-5	-	few	TGTGCCAGCAGCTTAGGCAGCGGGGTGGTTCAGCCCCAGCATTTT	CASSLGSGVVQPQHF
15	TRBV20-1	TRBJ2-1	TRBD1	-	TGCAGTGCTAGAGATCTCGGAACAGGGGTCGATGAGCAGTTCTTC	CSARDLGTGVDEQFF
13	TRBV12-3/TRBV12-4	TRBJ1-2	TRBD1	many	TGCGCCAGCAGCCGAGGACAGGGCTATGGCTACACCTTC	CASSRGQGYGYTF
16	TRBV29-1	TRBJ2-3	-	few	TGCAGCGGCGCGAAGGGTAGCGGCTCCGGAGCGGATACGCAGTATTTT	CSGAKGSGSGADTQYF
12	TRBV30	TRBJ2-2	-	-	TGTGCCTGGAGAGATTTCTCCGGGGAGCTGTTTTTT	CAWRDFSGELFF
14	TRBV9	TRBJ2-3	TRBD1	-	TGTGCCAGCAGCGAACAGGGGATTACAGATACGCAGTATTTT	CASSEQGITDTQYF
13	TRBV7-9	TRBJ1-2	TRBD1	-	TGTGCCAGCAGCTCTGACAGGGTAGGCGGCTACACCTTC	CASSSDRVGGYTF
13	TRBV24-1	TRBJ2-5	-	many	TGTGCCACCAGTGACGAACAGCGAGAGACCCAGTACTTC	CATSDEQRETQYF
15	TRBV6-6	TRBJ1-5	-	few	TGTGCCAGCACCCAGGCGGGGGCCGGCAATCAGCCCCAGCATTTT	CASTQAGAGNQPQHF
16	TRBV7-2	TRBJ2-6	-	-	TGTGCCAGCAGCTGGCAAGGATCCGCCGGGGCCAACGTCCTGACTTTC	CASSWQGSAGANVLTF
14	TRBV25-1	TRBJ2-7	-	-	TGTGCCAGCAGTGAAGCGGGGGACAGACACGAGCAGTACTTC	CASSEAGDRHEQYF
12	TRBV20-1	TRBJ2-7	-	once	TGCAGTGCTGCCTTGATCTCCTACGAGCAGTACTTC	CSAALISYEQYF
16	TRBV7-9	TRBJ2-2	TRBD2	-	TGTGCCAGCAGCCCCCCCGAGTACGGGGGGACCGGGGAGCTGTTTTTT	CASSPPEYGGTGELFF
14	TRBV20-1	TRBJ2-6	-	-	TGCAGTGCTATTCGGTGTAGCGGGGCCAACGTCCTGACTTTC	CSAIRCSGANVLTF
15	TRBV7-9	TRBJ2-5	TRBD2	-	TGTGCCAGCAGCTTTAGCGGGAGGGCTGGGGAGACCCAGTACTTC	CASSFSGRAGETQYF
15	TRBV6-5	TRBJ1-5	-	-	TGTGCCAGCAGTTACTCGCAGGATACTAATCAGCCCCAGCATTTT	CASSYSQDTNQPQHF
16	TRBV30	TRBJ1-4	-	few	TGTGCCTGGACCTCTGCCTTTGGGCAGGTTAGGGAAAAACTGTTTTTT	CAWTSAFGQVREKLFF
16	TRBV27	TRBJ1-2	-	few	TGTGCCAGCAGTCCCTGGGACAACCGAGGGAAAAGTGGCTACACCTTC	CASSPWDNRGKSGYTF
18	TRBV11-2	TRBJ2-1	TRBD2	-	TGTGCCAGCAGCCCCGGGGGGGTAGCGGGAAGCGCCTACAATGAGCAGTTCTTC	CASSPGGVAGSAYNEQFF
15	TRBV6-2/TRBV6-3	TRBJ1-5	-	few	TGTGCCAGCAGTTACCATCTGGGGAGCAATCAGCCCCAGCATTTT	CASSYHLGSNQPQHF
12	TRBV7-9	TRBJ1-1	-	few	TGTGCCAGCAGCTTAAGGGGACCCGAAGCTTTCTTT	CASSLRGPEAFF
13	TRBV20-1	TRBJ2-5	-	-	TGCAGTGCTAGAGATGGTGGAAAAGAGACCCAGTACTTC	CSARDGGKETQYF
15	TRBV6-2/TRBV6-3	TRBJ1-5	-	few	TGTGCCAGCAGCCAACATCGCTCGGACAATCAGCCCCAGCATTTT	CASSQHRSDNQPQHF